Following are 25 T cell receptor beta chains from one sample sequenced in a study of shared clonotypes between healthy human individuals. Sequencing was performed with immunoSEQ multiplex PCR; in TCRdb, only in-frame clones are kept and a portion is missing. The sample holds more than 2,000,000 clones, around nine tenths seen once. The specimen sequenced was naive CD4+ T cells sorted from blood. Subset in this sample: CD45RA+ positively selected. The receptors were sampled from a man aged 18 to 30 in good health.

The rearrangement links TRBV11-2 to TRBJ2-3, with 8 bases aligning to TRBD2. Germline V gene sequence: CDR1 SGHAT, CDR2 FQNNGV. The CDR3 runs to 15 residues. J gave up 2 bases and V 5 bases, and 6 bases lay outside the gene matches. The CDR3 reads CASSPVAGFTDTQYF. Written as DNA, the CDR3 is TGTGCCAGCAGCCCCGTAGCGGGGTTCACAGATACGCAGTATTTT.

The CDR3 nucleotides read TGTGCCAGCAGCCCTCCGGCAGGGGCCACAGATACGCAGTATTTT. It encodes CASSPPAGATDTQYF. The chain carries TRBV9 and TRBJ2-3; D is possibly TRBD1 (6 bases). The CDR3 totals 15 residues. The V end lost 4 bases, the J end lost 2 bases, and 14 bases lay between the germline ends. Germline CDR1 and CDR2: SGDLS and YYNGEE.

The chain employs TRBV7-2 and TRBJ2-6; D remains unclear. V lost 3 bases to trimming and J lost 0 bases, with 18 bases between them. The CDR3 loop spans 19 amino acids. Per the germline V gene, CDR1 is SGHTA and CDR2 is FQGNSA. CDR3 in amino acids: CASSFLVGLVRSGANVLTF. DNA for the CDR3: TGTGCCAGCAGCTTCCTTGTAGGTCTGGTTCGCTCTGGGGCCAACGTCCTGACTTTC.

The genes are TRBV11-2 and TRBJ1-4; D is ambiguous. CDR1 is SGHAT, CDR2 FQNNGV, per germline. The CDR3 covers 15 residues. Trimming cost V 3 bases and J 4 bases, with 12 bases left between them. CDR3: CASSFTSQINEKLFF. The CDR3 DNA reads TGTGCCAGCAGCTTTACGTCGCAGATTAATGAAAAACTGTTTTTT.

This sequence joins TRBV6-1 and TRBJ2-7; maybe TRBD2 (6 bases). Germline V gives CDR1 MNHNS, CDR2 SASEGT. Trimming removed 2 bases from V and 1 base from J, with 12 bases in between. CDR3 length: 15 amino acids. The CDR3 protein is CASSEMVAASYEQYF. CDR3 DNA sequence: TGTGCCAGCAGTGAAATGGTAGCGGCTTCCTACGAGCAGTACTTC.

The genes are TRBV7-9 and TRBJ2-3; 7 nucleotides match TRBD1. The trim removed 4 bases at V and 8 bases at J, leaving 12 bases unmatched. The CDR3 covers 15 residues. The V gene's germline CDR1 is SEHNR and CDR2 FQNEAQ (reference sequence). The CDR3 is CASSSDRALGGTQYF. The CDR3, as DNA: TGTGCCAGCAGCTCCGACAGGGCTTTAGGAGGTACGCAGTATTTT.

Concerning this clone itself: In the same sample, other DNA sequences code for this CDR3. The chain recombines TRBV28 with TRBJ1-6; D is unresolved. The ends were cut back, 7 bases at V and 0 bases at J, with 7 bases in the middle. CDR3 length: 14 amino acids. Germline CDR1 and CDR2: MDHEN and SYDVKM. The CDR3 nucleotides read TGTGCCAGCACTGGATCCTCCTATAATTCACCCCTCCACTTT. Translated: CASTGSSYNSPLHF.

The CDR3 reads CASSPPAGDLYGYTF. For the CDR3, the DNA is TGTGCCAGCAGTCCCCCCGCAGGAGATCTCTATGGCTACACCTTC. This chain uses TRBV28 with TRBJ1-2, with D unclear. V was cut by 5 bases and J by 4 bases, with 17 bases left in between. This CDR3 is built from 15 residues. Germline loops: CDR1 MDHEN, CDR2 SYDVKM.

This chain connects TRBV5-5 to TRBJ1-1; D is unclear. Deletions cut 1 base from V and 2 bases from J, with 6 bases between. The CDR3 length is 13 residues. Germline loops: CDR1 SGHKS, CDR2 YYEKEE (reference sequence). This chain's CDR3 is CASSLKPNTEAFF. CDR3 coding DNA: TGTGCCAGCAGCTTGAAACCAAACACTGAAGCTTTCTTT.

This clone was observed a single time. The CDR3 protein is CASSLALSSEQYF. In DNA, the CDR3 is TGTGCCAGCAGCTTAGCGCTCTCCAGCGAGCAGTACTTC. The chain carries TRBV7-2 and TRBJ2-7; D uncertain. The germline gives CDR1 SGHTA, CDR2 FQGNSA. V lost 0 bases and J 6 bases, leaving 9 bases between the germline ends. The CDR3 runs 13 residues.

V is TRBV18 and J is TRBJ2-2, with 8 bases that match TRBD1. The CDR3 sequence is 16 residues long. Germline CDR1 KGHSH, CDR2 LQKENI. The V segment lost 3 bases and the J segment 3 bases; nucleotides outside the gene matches: 6. DNA of the CDR3: TGTGCCAGCTCACCCTCCGGGACAGGCTACACCGGGGAGCTGTTTTTT. This gives the protein CASSPSGTGYTGELFF.

This rearrangement joins TRBV10-3 to TRBJ2-1; 8 bases are a match to TRBD2. The CDR3 covers 15 residues. The germline V gene has CDR1 ENHRY and CDR2 SYGVKD. Trimming took 4 bases from V and 9 from J; bases not matched to a gene: 11. The CDR3 bases are TGTGCCATCAGTGCCACTTCCGGGGGGGCGAGTGAGCAGTTCTTC. It codes for CAISATSGGASEQFF.

This clone was picked up one time. The rearrangement joins TRBV25-1 to TRBJ2-7; D might be TRBD2 (5 bases). The V gene's germline CDR1 is MGHDK and CDR2 SYGVNS. The V end lost 6 bases, the J end lost 2 bases, and 14 bases lay between the germline ends. The CDR3 contains 14 residues. CDR3 sequence reads: CASSPAGNTYEQYF. The CDR3 DNA reads TGTGCCAGCAGCCCAGCCGGGAATACCTACGAGCAGTACTTC.

The rearrangement links TRBV2 to TRBJ2-7; a possible D gene is TRBD1 (5 bases). The V gene lost 7 bases and the J gene lost 2 bases, with 15 bases spanning the gap. The germline gives CDR1 SNHLY, CDR2 FYNNEI. The CDR3 runs 14 residues. CDR3 coding DNA: TGTGCCAGCATGACTTCGACAGAGACCTACGAGCAGTACTTC. Its protein is CASMTSTETYEQYF.

The chain couples TRBV4-1 to TRBJ2-7, with D perhaps matching TRBD1 (5 bases). CDR1 is MGHRA and CDR2 is YSYEKL in the germline V gene. The CDR3 loop spans 15 amino acids. The germline V and J ends were trimmed by 1 base and 4 bases, with 14 bases remaining between them. The CDR3 DNA follows: TGCGCCAGCAGCCAAGCACAGGCCCTTGGATACGAGCAGTACTTC. Protein: CASSQAQALGYEQYF.

The rearrangement joins TRBV5-1 to TRBJ1-5; a weak D match, TRBD1 (5 bases). This CDR3 has 16 amino acids. V shed 0 bases and J shed 5 bases, with 15 bases lying between them. Germline V gene sequence: CDR1 SGHRS, CDR2 YFSETQ. For the CDR3, the DNA is TGCGCCAGCAGCTTGGGACCTCAGGGTCCGGATCAGCCCCAGCATTTT. Its translation is CASSLGPQGPDQPQHF.

The CDR3 loop reads CASSLDRVGGSEQFF. CDR3 sequence (DNA): TGTGCCAGCAGCTTAGATCGTGTGGGGGGGAGTGAGCAGTTCTTC. This rearrangement joins TRBV11-3 to TRBJ2-1; 7 nucleotides line up with TRBD2. Germline CDR1 is SGHNT and CDR2 is YENEEA. V lost 0 bases and J lost 9; bases outside the gene matches: 8. CDR3 length: 15 residues.

This sequence joins TRBV7-6 and TRBJ2-1; no firm D call. In germline, CDR1 is SGHVS, CDR2 FNYEAQ. The V end lost 2 bases, the J end lost 10 bases, and 9 bases lay between the germline ends. The CDR3 loop spans 12 amino acids. CDR3 sequence reads: CASSLSSKEQFF. The CDR3, as DNA: TGTGCCAGCAGCTTATCATCGAAGGAGCAGTTCTTC.

V is TRBV12-5 and J is TRBJ1-1, with a tentative D call TRBD1 (6 bases). Germline V CDR1 and CDR2: LGHNT, FRNRAP. The CDR3 is 13 amino acids. Trimming stripped 1 base from V and 6 bases from J, with 9 bases between. CDR3 nucleotide sequence: TGTGCTAGTGGTTTGGACAGGGCTGCTGAAGCTTTCTTT. Protein sequence: CASGLDRAAEAFF.

This clone was recorded once. The chain combines TRBV25-1 with TRBJ1-2, with TRBD1 as a possible D gene (5 bases). Trimming pared 4 bases from V and 4 bases from J, leaving 13 bases between. Germline CDR1 reads MGHDK; CDR2 reads SYGVNS. The CDR3 contains 14 residues. The CDR3 here is CASSAQGQPYGYTF. The DNA of the CDR3 is TGTGCCAGCAGTGCCCAGGGCCAGCCCTATGGCTACACCTTC.

This clone has just one count. V gene TRBV5-6 combines with J gene TRBJ2-5; D gene uncertain. In germline, CDR1 is SGHDT, CDR2 YYEEEE. V dropped 6 bases and J dropped 0 bases, with 9 bases sitting between them. The CDR3 is 13 amino acids. The CDR3 here is CASTTENQETQYF. Here the CDR3 DNA reads TGTGCCAGCACCACAGAGAACCAAGAGACCCAGTACTTC.

The chain joins TRBV5-6 to TRBJ1-4; no firm D call. The CDR3 extends over 17 amino acids. CDR1 is SGHDT and CDR2 is YYEEEE in the germline V gene. V lost 4 bases and J lost 0, with 16 bases in between. CDR3 sequence (DNA): TGTGCCAGCAGCCGGTGGCCAGGACCTGCAACTAATGAAAAACTGTTTTTT. This encodes CASSRWPGPATNEKLFF.

The CDR3 DNA reads TGTGCCAGCAGCTTAGTAGGTCCGGGTCAGGGGGCTAACACCGGGGAGCTGTTTTTT. Translated, it gives CASSLVGPGQGANTGELFF. The chain employs TRBV11-2 and TRBJ2-2; 8 bases map to TRBD1. The ends lost 1 base at V and 2 bases at J; junction bases unmatched: 12. The CDR3 totals 19 residues. Germline V gives CDR1 SGHAT, CDR2 FQNNGV.

The CDR3 sequence is CASSFLRSGGLETQYF. CDR3 nucleotides: TGTGCCAGCAGCTTCCTGAGGAGCGGGGGTTTGGAGACCCAGTACTTC. This chain uses TRBV7-9 with TRBJ2-5; 8 positions match TRBD2. The V segment lost 3 bases and the J segment 5 bases; nucleotides outside the gene matches: 11. Germline-derived CDR1 and CDR2 are SEHNR and FQNEAQ (reference sequence). The CDR3 is made up of 16 amino acids.

The gene calls are TRBV5-8 and TRBJ2-2, with a possible D match to TRBD1 (6 bases). Germline V gives CDR1 SGHTS, CDR2 YDEGEE. The V and J ends lost 1 base and 0 bases respectively, with 13 bases between them. This CDR3 comprises 17 residues. The CDR3 sequence: CASSLWQGTSNTGELFF. CDR3 DNA: TGTGCCAGCAGCTTGTGGCAGGGGACGTCGAACACCGGGGAGCTGTTTTTT.